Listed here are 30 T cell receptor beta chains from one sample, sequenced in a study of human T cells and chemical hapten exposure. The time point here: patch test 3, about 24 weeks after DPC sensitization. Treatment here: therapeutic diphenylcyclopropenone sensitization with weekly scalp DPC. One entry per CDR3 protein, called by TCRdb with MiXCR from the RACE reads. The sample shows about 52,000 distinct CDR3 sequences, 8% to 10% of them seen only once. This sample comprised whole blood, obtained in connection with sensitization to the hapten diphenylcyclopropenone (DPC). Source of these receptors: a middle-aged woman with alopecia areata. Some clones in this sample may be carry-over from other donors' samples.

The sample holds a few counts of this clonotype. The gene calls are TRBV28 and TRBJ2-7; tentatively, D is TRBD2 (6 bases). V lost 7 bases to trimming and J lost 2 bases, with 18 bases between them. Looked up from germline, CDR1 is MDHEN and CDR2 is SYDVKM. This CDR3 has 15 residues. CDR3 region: CASNSPGTATYEQYF. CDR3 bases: TGTGCCAGCAACTCGCCCGGGACTGCAACCTACGAGCAGTACTTC.

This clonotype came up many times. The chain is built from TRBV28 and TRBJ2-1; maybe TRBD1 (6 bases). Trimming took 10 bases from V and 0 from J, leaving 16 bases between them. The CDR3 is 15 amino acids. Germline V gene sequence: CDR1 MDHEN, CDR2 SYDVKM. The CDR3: CATGQTPVSYNEQFF. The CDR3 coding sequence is TGTGCCACCGGACAGACCCCAGTCTCCTACAATGAGCAGTTCTTC.

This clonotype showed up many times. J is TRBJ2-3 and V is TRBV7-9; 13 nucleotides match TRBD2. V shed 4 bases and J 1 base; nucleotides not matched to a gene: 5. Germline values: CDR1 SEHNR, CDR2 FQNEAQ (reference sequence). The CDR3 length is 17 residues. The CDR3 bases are TGTGCCAGCAGCTCCGGACTAGCGGGGGCCCGCACAGATACGCAGTATTTT. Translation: CASSSGLAGARTDTQYF.

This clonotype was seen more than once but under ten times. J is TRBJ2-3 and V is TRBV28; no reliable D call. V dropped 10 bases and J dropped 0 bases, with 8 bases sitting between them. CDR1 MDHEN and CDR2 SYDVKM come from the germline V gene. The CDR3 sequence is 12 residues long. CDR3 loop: CAIATSTDTQYF. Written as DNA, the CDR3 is TGTGCCATTGCGACTAGCACAGATACGCAGTATTTT.

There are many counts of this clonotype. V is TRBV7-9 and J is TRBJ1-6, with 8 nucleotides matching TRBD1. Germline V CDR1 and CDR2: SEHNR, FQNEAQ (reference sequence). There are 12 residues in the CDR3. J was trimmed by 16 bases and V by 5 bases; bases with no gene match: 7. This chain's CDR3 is CASSRPGGPLHF. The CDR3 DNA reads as TGTGCCAGCAGCCGACCAGGGGGCCCGCTCCACTTT.

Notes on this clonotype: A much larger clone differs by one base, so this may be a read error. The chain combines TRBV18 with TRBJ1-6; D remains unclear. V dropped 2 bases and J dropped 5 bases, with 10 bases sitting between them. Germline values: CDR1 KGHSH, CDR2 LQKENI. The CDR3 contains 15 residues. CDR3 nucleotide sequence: TGTGCCAGCTCACCAAAAACGTGGGATAATTCACCCCTCCACTTT. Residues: CASSPKTWDNSPLHF.

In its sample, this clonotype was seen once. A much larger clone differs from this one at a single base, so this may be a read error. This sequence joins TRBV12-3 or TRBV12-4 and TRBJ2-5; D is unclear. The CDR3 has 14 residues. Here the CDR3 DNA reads TGTGCCAGCAGTTTCGGGTTAAACCAAGAGGCCCAGTACTTC. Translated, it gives CASSFGLNQEAQYF.

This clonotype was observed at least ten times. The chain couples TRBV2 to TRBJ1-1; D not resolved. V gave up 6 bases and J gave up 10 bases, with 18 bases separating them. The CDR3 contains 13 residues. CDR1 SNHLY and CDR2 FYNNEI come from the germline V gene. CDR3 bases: TGTGCCAGCAGCATTGCTATCTTAGGATCAGCTTTCTTT. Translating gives CASSIAILGSAFF.

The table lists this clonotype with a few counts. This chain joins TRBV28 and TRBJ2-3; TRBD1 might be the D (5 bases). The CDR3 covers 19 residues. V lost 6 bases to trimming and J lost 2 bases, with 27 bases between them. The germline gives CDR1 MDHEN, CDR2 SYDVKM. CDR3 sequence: CASSTPSMKGDANTDTQYF. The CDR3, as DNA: TGTGCCAGCAGCACGCCATCGATGAAAGGGGATGCTAACACAGATACGCAGTATTTT.

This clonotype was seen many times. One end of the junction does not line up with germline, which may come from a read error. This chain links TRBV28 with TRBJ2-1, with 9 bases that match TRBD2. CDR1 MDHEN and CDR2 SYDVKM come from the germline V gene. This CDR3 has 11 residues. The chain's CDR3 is CASSSERGASW. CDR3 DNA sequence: TGTGCCAGCAGTTCCGAGCGGGGGGCCTCTTGG.

CDR3 DNA: TGTGCCAGCAGCTTAGGGACTAGCGGGGGCGCTTACAATGAGCAGTTCTTC. It is translated as CASSLGTSGGAYNEQFF. The chain recombines TRBV11-2 with TRBJ2-1; TRBD2 agrees at 13 bases. The germline CDR1 and CDR2 sequences are SGHAT and FQNNGV. This CDR3 contains 17 residues. V shed 1 base, J shed 4 bases, and the junction held 4 bases outside the gene matches.

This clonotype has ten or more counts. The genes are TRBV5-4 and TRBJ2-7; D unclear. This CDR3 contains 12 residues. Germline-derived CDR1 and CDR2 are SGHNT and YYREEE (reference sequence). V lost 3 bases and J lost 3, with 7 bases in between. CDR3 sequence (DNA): TGTGCCAGCAGCTATTCAGACTACGAGCAGTACTTC. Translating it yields CASSYSDYEQYF.

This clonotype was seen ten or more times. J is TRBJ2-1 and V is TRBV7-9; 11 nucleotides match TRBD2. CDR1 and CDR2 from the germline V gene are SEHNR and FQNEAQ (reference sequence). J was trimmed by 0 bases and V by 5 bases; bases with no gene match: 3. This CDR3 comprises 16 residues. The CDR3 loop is CASSPGTSGSYNEQFF. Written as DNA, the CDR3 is TGTGCCAGCAGCCCGGGGACTAGCGGCTCCTACAATGAGCAGTTCTTC.

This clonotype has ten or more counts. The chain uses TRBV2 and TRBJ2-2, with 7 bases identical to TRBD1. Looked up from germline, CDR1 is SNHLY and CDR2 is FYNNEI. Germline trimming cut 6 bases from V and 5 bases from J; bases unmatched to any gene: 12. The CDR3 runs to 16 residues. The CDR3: CASRDGQDVGTGELFF. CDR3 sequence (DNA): TGTGCCAGCAGAGACGGACAGGACGTGGGGACCGGGGAGCTGTTTTTT.

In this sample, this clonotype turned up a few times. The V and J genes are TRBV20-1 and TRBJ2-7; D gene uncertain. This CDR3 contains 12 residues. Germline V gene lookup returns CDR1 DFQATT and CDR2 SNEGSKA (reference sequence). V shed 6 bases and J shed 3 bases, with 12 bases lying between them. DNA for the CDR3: TGCAGTGCCCAGATGGGTGGCTACGAGCAGTACTTC. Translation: CSAQMGGYEQYF.

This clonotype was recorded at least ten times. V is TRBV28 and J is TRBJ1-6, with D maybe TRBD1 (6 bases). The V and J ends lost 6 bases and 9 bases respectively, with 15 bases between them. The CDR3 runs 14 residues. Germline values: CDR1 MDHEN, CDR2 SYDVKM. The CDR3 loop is CASRSGVRSSPLHF. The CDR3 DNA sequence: TGTGCCAGCAGATCAGGGGTGCGGAGTTCACCCCTCCACTTT. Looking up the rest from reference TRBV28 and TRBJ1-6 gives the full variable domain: DVKVTQSSRYLVKRTGEKVFLECVQDMDHENMFWYRQDPGLGLRLIYFSYDVKMKEKGDIPEGYSVSREKKERFSLILESASTNQTSMYLCASRSGVRSSPLHFGNGTRLTVT.

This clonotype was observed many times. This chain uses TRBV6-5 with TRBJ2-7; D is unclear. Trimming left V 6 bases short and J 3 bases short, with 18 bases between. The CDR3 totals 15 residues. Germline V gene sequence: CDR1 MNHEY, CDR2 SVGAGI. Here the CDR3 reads CASSPTDGLNYEQYF. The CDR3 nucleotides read TGTGCCAGCAGCCCGACGGACGGATTAAACTACGAGCAGTACTTC.

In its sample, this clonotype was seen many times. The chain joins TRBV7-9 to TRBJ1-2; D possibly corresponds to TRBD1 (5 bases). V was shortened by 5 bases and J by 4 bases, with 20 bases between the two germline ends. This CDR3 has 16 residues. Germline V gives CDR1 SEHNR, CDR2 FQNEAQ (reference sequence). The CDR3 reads CASSTDGGREVYGYTF. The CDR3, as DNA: TGTGCCAGCAGCACAGACGGCGGCAGGGAGGTCTATGGCTACACCTTC.

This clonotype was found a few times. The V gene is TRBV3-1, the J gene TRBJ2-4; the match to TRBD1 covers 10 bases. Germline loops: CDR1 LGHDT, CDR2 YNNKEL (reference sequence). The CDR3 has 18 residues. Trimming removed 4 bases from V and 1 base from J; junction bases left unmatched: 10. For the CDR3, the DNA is TGTGCCAGCAGCCCCTACCGACAGGGGGCGCAGGCCAAAAACATTCAGTACTTC. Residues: CASSPYRQGAQAKNIQYF.

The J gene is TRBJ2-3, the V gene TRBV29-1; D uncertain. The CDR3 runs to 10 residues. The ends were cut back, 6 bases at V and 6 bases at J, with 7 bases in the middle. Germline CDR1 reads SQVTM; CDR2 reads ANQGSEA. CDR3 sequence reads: CSVEQDTQYF. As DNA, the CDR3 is TGCAGCGTCGAGCAGGATACGCAGTATTTT.

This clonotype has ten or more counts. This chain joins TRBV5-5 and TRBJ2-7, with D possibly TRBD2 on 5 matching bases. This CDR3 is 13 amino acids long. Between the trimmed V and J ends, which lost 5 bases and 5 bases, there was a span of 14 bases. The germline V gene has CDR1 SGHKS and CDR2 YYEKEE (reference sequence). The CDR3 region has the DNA TGTGCCAGCAGTCACGGACTCGGAAACGAGCAGTACTTC. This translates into CASSHGLGNEQYF. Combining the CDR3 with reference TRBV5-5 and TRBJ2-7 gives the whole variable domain DAGVTQSPTHLIKTRGQQVTLRCSPISGHKSVSWYQQVLGQGPQFIFQYYEKEERGRGNFPDRFSARQFPNYSSELNVNALLLGDSALYLCASSHGLGNEQYFGPGTRLTVT.

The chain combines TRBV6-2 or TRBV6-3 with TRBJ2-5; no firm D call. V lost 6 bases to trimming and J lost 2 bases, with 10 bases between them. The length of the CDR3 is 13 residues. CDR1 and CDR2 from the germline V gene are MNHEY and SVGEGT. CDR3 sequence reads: CASRHWKQETQYF. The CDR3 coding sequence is TGTGCCAGCAGACACTGGAAACAAGAGACCCAGTACTTC.

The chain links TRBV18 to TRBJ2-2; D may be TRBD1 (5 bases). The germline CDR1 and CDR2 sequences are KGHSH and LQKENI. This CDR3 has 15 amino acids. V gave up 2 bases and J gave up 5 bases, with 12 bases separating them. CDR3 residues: CASSPVRTQTGELFF. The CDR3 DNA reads TGTGCCAGCTCACCAGTCCGGACACAAACCGGGGAGCTGTTTTTT.

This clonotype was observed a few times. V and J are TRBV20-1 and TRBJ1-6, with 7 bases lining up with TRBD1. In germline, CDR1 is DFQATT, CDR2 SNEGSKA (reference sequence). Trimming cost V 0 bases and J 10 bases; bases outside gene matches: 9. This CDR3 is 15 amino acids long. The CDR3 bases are TGCAGTGCTAGAGATCCAGGGAGACAGGGCTCACCCCTCCACTTT. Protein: CSARDPGRQGSPLHF.

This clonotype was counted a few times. The CDR3: CASSLSLGGGREKLFF. The CDR3 DNA sequence: TGTGCCAGCAGTTTATCCTTAGGGGGCGGACGGGAAAAACTGTTTTTT. The chain links TRBV12-3 or TRBV12-4 to TRBJ1-4, with 7 positions matching TRBD1. Trimming cost V 2 bases and J 8 bases; bases outside gene matches: 11. CDR3 length: 16 residues.

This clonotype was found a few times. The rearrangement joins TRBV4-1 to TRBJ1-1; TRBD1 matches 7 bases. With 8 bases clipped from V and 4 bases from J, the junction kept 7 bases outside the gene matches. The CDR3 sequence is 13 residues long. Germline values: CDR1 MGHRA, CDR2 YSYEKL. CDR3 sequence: CASLEAGGTEAFF. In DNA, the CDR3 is TGCGCCAGCCTGGAGGCAGGGGGCACTGAAGCTTTCTTT.

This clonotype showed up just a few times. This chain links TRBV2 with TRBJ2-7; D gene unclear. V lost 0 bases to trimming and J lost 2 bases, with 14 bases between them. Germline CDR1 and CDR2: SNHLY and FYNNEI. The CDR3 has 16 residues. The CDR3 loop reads CASSEALHGSAYEQYF. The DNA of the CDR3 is TGTGCCAGCAGTGAAGCGCTTCACGGATCGGCCTACGAGCAGTACTTC.

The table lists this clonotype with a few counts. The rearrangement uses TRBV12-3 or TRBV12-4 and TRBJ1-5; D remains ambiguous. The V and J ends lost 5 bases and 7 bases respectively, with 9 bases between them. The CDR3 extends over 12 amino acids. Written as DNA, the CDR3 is TGTGCCAGCAGTCCTCACAACCAGCCCCAGCATTTT. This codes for CASSPHNQPQHF.

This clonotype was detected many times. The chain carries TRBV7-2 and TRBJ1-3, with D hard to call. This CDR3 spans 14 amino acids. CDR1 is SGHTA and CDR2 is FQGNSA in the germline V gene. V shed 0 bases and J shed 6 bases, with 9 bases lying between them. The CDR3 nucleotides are TGTGCCAGCAGCTTAGCAGGGCGTCAAAACACCATATATTTT. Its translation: CASSLAGRQNTIYF. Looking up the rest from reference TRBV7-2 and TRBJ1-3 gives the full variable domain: GAGVSQSPSNKVTEKGKDVELRCDPISGHTALYWYRQSLGQGLEFLIYFQGNSAPDKSGLPSDRFSAERTGGSVSTLTIQRTQQEDSAVYLCASSLAGRQNTIYFGEGSWLTVV.

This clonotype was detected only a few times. The CDR3 DNA follows: TGCAGTGCCCGGGGGGGGACCTACGAGCAGTACTTC. This codes for CSARGGTYEQYF. The chain recombines TRBV20-1 with TRBJ2-7; 8 bases match TRBD2. This CDR3 is 12 amino acids long. V dropped 6 bases and J dropped 2; count of bases not matched to a gene: 3. Germline V lookup: CDR1 DFQATT, CDR2 SNEGSKA (reference sequence).